The T cell receptor (beta chain) under discussion was sequenced for a study of beta chain features in type 1 diabetes. Background on the study: The number of sorted cells examined across all samples was some 98,000,000.

Each donor gave one heparinised blood draw averaging around 120 mL. The V end lost 0 bases, the J end lost 0 bases, and 6 bases lay between the germline ends. CDR1 and CDR2 (germline): SGHVS, FNYEAQ. This CDR3 spans 14 amino acids. cDNA synthesis used the whole RNA isolate, giving expressed TCRB sequences. Measured with immunoSEQ multiplex PCR; TCRdb has only the in-frame clones, and not every one. The sample lists hundreds of thousands of clones, 13% to 15% seen once, with 0.017% in the top ten. Study observations and caveats: Across patients, naive, central memory and Treg TCRB repertoires exhibited apparently greater similarity than was observed across healthy donors. Moderate but significant shortening of TCRB CDR3s was recorded in all four CD4+ subsets from Type 1 diabetes patients. Cells carrying high TCR expression could end up over-represented when cDNA is sequenced.

This clone was counted only a few times. Its target is not known. The chain links TRBV7-6 to TRBJ2-7; D is ambiguous. This TCR came from a man aged 25 to 45 with type 1 diabetes. The specimen sequenced was naive CD4+ T cells from blood. The CDR3 loop reads CASSLARYSYEQYF. For the CDR3, the DNA is TGTGCCAGCAGCTTAGCGAGGTACTCCTACGAGCAGTACTTC.